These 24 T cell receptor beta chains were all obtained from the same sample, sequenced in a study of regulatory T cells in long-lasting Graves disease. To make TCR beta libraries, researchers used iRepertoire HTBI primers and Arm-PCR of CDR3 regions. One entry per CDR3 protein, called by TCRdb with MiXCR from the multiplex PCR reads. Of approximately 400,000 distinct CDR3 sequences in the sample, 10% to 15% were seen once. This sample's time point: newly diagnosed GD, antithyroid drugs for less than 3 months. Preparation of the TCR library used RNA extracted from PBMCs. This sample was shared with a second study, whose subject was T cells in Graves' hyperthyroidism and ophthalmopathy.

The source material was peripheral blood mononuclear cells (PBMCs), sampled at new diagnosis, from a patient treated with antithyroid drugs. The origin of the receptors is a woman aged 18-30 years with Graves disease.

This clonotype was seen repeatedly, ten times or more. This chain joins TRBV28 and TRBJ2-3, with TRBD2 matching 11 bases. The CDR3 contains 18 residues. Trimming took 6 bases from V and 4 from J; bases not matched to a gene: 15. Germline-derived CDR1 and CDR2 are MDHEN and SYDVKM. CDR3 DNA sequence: TGTGCCAGCAGGTCGTTGGCTAGCGGGGGGAACCGATCAGATACGCAGTATTTT. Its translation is CASRSLASGGNRSDTQYF. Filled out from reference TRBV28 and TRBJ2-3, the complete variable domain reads DVKVTQSSRYLVKRTGEKVFLECVQDMDHENMFWYRQDPGLGLRLIYFSYDVKMKEKGDIPEGYSVSREKKERFSLILESASTNQTSMYLCASRSLASGGNRSDTQYFGPGTRLTVL.

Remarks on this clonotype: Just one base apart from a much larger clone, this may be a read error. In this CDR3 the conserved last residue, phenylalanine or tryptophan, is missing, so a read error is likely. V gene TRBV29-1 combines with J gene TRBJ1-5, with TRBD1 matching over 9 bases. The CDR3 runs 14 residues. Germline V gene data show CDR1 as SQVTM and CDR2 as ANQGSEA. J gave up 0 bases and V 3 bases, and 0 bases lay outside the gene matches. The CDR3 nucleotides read TGCAGCGTTGAGGACAGGGGTAGCAATCAGCCCCAGCATTCT. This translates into CSVEDRGSNQPQHS.

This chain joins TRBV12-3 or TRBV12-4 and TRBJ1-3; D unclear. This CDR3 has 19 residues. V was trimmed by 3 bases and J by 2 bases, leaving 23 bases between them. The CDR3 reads CASSFSNHPPHQTGNTIYF. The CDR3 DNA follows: TGTGCCAGCAGTTTCTCCAACCATCCGCCTCATCAAACTGGAAACACCATATATTTT.

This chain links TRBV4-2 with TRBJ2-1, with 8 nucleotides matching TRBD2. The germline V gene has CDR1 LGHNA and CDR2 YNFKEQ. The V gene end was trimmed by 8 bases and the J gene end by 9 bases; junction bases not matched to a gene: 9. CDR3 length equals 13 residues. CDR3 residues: CASGQAGVVEQFF. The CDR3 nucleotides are TGTGCCAGCGGGCAAGCGGGAGTCGTTGAGCAGTTCTTC.

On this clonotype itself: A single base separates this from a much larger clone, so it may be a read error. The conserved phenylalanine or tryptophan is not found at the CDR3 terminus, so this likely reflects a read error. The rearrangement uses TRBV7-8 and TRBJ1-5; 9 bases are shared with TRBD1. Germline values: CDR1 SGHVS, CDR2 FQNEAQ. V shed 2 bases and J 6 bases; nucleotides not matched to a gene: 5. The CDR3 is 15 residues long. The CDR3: CASSLRTGVGQPQHL. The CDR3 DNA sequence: TGTGCCAGCAGCTTACGGACAGGGGTTGGTCAGCCCCAGCATCTT.

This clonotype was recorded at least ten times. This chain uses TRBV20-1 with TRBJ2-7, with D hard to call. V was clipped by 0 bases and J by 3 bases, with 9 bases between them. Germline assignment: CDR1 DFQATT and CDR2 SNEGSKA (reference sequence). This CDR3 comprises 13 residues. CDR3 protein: CSARDVRDYEQYV. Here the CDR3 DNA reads TGCAGTGCTAGAGATGTCAGAGACTACGAGCAGTACGTC.

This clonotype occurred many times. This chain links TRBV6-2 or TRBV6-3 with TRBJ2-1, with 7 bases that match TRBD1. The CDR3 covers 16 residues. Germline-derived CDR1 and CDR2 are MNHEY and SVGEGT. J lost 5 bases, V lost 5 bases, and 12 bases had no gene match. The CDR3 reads CASSPTGTVEHNEQFF. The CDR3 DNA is TGTGCCAGCAGTCCCACCGGGACAGTGGAGCACAATGAGCAGTTCTTC.

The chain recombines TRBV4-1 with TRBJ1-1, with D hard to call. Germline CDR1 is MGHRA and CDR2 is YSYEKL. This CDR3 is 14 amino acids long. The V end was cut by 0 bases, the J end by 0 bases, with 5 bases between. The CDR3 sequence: CASSQDLVNTEAFF. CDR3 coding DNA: TGCGCCAGCAGCCAAGACTTGGTGAACACTGAAGCTTTCTTT.

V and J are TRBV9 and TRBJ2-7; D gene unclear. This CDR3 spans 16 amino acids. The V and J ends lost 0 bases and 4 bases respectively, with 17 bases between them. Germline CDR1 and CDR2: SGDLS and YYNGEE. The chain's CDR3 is CASSVGWRSGNYEQYF. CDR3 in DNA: TGTGCCAGCAGCGTAGGATGGCGGAGTGGTAATTACGAGCAGTACTTC.

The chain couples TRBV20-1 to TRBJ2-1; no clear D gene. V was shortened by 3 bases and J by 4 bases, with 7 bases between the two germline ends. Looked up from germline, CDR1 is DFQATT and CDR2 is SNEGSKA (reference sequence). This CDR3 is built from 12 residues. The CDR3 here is CSASRPYNEQFF. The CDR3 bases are TGCAGTGCTAGTAGGCCTTACAATGAGCAGTTCTTC.

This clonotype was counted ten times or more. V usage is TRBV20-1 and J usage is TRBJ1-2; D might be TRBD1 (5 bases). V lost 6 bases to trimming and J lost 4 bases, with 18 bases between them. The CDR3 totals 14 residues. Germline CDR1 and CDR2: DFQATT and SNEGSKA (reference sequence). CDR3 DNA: TGCAGTGCCCCAAGGGGCAGGGTCGGCTATGGCTACACCTTC. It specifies CSAPRGRVGYGYTF.

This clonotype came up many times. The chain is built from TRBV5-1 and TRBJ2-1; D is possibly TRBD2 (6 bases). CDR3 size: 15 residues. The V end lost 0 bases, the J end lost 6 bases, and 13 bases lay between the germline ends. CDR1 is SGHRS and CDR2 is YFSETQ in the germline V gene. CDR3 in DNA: TGCGCCAGCAGCTTGGCCCAGCGGGTCTCCAATGAGCAGTTCTTC. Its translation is CASSLAQRVSNEQFF.

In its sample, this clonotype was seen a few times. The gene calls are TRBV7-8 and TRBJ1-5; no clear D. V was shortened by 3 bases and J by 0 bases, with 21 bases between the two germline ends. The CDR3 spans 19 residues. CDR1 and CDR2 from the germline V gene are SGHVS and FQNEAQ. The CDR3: CASSLLRTTYRYSNQPQHF. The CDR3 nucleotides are TGTGCCAGCAGCTTGCTTCGGACCACGTATCGTTATAGCAATCAGCCCCAGCATTTT.

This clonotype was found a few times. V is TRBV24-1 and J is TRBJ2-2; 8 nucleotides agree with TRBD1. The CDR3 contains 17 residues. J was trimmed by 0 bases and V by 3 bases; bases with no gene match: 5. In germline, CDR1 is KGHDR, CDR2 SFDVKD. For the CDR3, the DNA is TGTGCCACCAGTGATCCAAGGACAGGGTCGAACACCGGGGAGCTGTTTTTT. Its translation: CATSDPRTGSNTGELFF.

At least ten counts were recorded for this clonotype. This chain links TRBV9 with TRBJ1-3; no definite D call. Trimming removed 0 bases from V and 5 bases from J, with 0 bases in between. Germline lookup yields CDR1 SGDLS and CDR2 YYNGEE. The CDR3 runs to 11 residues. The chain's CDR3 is CASSVGNTIYF. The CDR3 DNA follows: TGTGCCAGCAGCGTAGGAAACACCATATATTTT.

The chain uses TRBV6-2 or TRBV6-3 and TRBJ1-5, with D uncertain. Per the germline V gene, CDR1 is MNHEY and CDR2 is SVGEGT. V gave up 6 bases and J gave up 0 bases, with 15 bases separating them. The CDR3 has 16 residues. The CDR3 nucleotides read TGTGCCAGCAGATCCGGACGGATTTATAGCAATCAGCCCCAGCATTTT. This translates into CASRSGRIYSNQPQHF.

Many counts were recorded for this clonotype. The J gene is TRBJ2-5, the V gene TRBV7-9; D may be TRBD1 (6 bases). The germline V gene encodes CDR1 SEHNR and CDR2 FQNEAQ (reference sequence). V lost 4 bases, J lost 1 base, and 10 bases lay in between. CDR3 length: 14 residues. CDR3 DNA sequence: TGTGCCAGCAGCTGGGACATAACCCAAGAGACCCAGTACTTC. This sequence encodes CASSWDITQETQYF.

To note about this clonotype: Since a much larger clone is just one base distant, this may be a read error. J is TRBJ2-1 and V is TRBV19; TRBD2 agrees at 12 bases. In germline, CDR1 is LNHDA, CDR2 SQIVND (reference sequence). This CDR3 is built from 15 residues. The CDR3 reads CAGSRLAGEANEQFF. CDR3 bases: TGTGCCGGTAGTAGACTAGCGGGAGAAGCCAATGAGCAGTTCTTC.

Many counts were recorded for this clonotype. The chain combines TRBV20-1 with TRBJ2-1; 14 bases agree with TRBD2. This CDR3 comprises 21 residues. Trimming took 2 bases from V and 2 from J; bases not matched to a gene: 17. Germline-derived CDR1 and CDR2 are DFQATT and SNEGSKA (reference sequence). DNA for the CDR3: TGCAGTGCTAGACCTCATGGAGCCGGGACTAGCGGGAGATCGACCTACAATGAGCAGTTCTTC. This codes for CSARPHGAGTSGRSTYNEQFF.

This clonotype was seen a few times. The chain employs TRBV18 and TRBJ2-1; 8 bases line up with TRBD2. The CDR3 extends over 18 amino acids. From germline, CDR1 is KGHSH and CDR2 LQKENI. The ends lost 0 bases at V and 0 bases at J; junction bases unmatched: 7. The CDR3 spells CASSPPVSGTSSYNEQFF. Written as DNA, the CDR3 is TGTGCCAGCTCACCACCGGTTAGCGGGACGAGCTCCTACAATGAGCAGTTCTTC.

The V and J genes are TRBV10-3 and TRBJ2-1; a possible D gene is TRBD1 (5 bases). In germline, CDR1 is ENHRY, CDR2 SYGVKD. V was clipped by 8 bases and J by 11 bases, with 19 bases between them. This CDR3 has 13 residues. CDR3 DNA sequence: TGTGCCATCCGTTTTACGCAGGCAGGGCAGCAGTTCTTC. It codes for CAIRFTQAGQQFF.

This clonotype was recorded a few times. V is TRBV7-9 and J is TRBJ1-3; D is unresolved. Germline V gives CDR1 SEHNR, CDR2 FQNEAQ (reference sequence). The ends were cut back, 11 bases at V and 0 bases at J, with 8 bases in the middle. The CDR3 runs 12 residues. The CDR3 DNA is TGTGCCGCTGGGCCCTCTGGAAACACCATATATTTT. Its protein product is CAAGPSGNTIYF. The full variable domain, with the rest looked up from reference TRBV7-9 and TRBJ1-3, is DTGVSQNPRHKITKRGQNVTFRCDPISEHNRLYWYRQTLGQGPEFLTYFQNEAQLEKSRLLSDRFSAERPKGSFSTLEIQRTEQGDSAMYLCAAGPSGNTIYFGEGSWLTVV.

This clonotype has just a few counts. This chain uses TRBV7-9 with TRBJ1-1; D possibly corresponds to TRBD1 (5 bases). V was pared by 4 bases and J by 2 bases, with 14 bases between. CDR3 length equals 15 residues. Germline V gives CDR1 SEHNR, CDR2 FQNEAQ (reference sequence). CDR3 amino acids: CASSSPIGVNTEAFF. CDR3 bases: TGTGCCAGCAGCTCTCCTATAGGGGTAAACACTGAAGCTTTCTTT. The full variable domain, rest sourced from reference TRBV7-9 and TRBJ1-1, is DTGVSQNPRHKITKRGQNVTFRCDPISEHNRLYWYRQTLGQGPEFLTYFQNEAQLEKSRLLSDRFSAERPKGSFSTLEIQRTEQGDSAMYLCASSSPIGVNTEAFFGQGTRLTVV.

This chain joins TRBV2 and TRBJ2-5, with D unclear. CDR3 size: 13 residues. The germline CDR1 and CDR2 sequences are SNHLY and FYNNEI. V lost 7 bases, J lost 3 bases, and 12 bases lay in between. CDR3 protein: CASMGLWEETQYF. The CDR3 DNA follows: TGTGCCAGCATGGGGTTGTGGGAAGAGACCCAGTACTTC.